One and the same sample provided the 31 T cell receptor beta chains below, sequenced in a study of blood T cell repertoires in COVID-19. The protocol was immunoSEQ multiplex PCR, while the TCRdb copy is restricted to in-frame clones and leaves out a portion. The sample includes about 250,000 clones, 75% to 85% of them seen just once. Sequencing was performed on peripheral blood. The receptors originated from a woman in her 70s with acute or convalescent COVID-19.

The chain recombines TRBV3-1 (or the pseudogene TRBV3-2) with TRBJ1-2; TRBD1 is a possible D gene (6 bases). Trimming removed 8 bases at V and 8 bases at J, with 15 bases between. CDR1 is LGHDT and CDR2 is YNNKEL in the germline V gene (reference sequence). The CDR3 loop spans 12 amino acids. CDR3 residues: CASCASGEGYTF. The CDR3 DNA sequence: TGTGCCAGCTGCGCCTCAGGGGAAGGCTACACCTTC.

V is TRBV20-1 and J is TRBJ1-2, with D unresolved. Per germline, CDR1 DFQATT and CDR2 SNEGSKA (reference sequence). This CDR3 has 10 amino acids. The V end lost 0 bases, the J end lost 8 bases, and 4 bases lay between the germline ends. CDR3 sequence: CSAREEGYTF. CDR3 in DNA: TGCAGTGCTAGAGAGGAGGGCTACACCTTC.

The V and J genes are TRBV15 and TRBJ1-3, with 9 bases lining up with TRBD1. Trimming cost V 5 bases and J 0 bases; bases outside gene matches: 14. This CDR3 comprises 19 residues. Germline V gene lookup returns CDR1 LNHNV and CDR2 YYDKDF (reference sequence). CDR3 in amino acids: CATSDGQGILYSSGNTIYF. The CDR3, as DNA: TGTGCCACCAGCGACGGACAGGGGATTCTTTACAGCTCTGGAAACACCATATATTTT.

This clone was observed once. Written as DNA, the CDR3 is TGTGCCAGCAGCGACGGGACAGGGACTAATGAAAAACTGTTTTTT. This sequence encodes CASSDGTGTNEKLFF. The rearrangement uses TRBV2 and TRBJ1-4, with TRBD1 identical over 9 bases. CDR3 size: 15 residues. J was trimmed by 2 bases and V by 6 bases; bases with no gene match: 4. CDR1 and CDR2 from the germline V gene are SNHLY and FYNNEI.

The DNA for the CDR3 is TGTGCCTGGAGTGCCGGGGGGACTAGCGGGATTGGGAATGAGCAGTTCTTC. Protein: CAWSAGGTSGIGNEQFF. The V gene is TRBV30, the J gene TRBJ2-1, with 13 bases aligning to TRBD2. V shed 1 base and J 7 bases; nucleotides not matched to a gene: 10. The CDR3 spans 17 residues. Looked up from germline, CDR1 is GTSNPN and CDR2 is SVGIG (reference sequence).

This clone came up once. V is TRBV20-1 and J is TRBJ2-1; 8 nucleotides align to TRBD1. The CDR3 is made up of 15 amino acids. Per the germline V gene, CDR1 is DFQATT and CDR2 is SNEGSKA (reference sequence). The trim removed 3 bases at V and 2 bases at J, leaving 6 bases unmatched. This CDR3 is CSASGGTGPYNEQFF. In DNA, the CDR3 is TGCAGTGCTAGTGGGGGGACAGGACCCTACAATGAGCAGTTCTTC.

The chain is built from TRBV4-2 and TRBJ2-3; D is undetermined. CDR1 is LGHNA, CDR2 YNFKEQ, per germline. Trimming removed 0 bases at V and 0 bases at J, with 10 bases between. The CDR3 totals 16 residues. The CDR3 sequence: CASSQDYSPSTDTQYF. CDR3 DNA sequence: TGTGCCAGCAGCCAAGATTATTCTCCTAGCACAGATACGCAGTATTTT.

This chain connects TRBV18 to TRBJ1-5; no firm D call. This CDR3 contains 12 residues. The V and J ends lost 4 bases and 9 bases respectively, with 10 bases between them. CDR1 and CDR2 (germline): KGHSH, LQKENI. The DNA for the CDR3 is TGTGCCAGCTCACGGCCCGCCCCGCCCCAGCATTTT. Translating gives CASSRPAPPQHF.

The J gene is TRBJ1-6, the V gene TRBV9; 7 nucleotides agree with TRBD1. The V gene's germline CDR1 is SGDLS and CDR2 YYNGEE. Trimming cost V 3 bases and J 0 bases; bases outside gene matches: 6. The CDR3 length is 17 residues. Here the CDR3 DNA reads TGTGCCAGCAGCGCGTATCGGGACAGCTCCTATAATTCACCCCTCCACTTT. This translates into CASSAYRDSSYNSPLHF.

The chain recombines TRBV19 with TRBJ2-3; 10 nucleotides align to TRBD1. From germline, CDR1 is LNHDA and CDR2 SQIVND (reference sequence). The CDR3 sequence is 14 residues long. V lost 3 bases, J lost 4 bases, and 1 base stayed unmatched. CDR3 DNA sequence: TGTGCCAGTAGTATGGGACAGGGGTCAGATACGCAGTATTTT. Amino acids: CASSMGQGSDTQYF.

The CDR3 region is CASSRRQGRETQYF. DNA for the CDR3: TGTGCCAGCAGCCGACGACAGGGGAGGGAGACCCAGTACTTC. The chain employs TRBV14 and TRBJ2-5; TRBD1 aligns across 8 bases. Germline values: CDR1 SGHDN, CDR2 FVKESK. V shed 4 bases and J 5 bases; nucleotides not matched to a gene: 6. The CDR3 extends over 14 amino acids.

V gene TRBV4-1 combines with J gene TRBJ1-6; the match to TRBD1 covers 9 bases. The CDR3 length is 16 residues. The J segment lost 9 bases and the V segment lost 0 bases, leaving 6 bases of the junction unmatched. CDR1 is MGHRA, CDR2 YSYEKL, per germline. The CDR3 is CASSQDWTGVASPLHF. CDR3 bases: TGCGCCAGCAGCCAAGATTGGACAGGGGTTGCTTCACCCCTCCACTTT.

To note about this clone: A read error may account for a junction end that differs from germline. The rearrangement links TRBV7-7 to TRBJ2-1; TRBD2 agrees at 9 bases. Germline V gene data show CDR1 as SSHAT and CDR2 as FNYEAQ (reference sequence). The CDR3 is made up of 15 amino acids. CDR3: CASSSGTSPNNEQFF. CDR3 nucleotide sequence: TGTGCTAGCAGTTCGGGGACTAGCCCGAACAATGAGCAGTTCTTC.

CDR3 loop: CASSLGLEIDTQYF. CDR3 nucleotide sequence: TGTGCCAGCAGCTTGGGACTAGAAATAGATACGCAGTATTTT. The rearrangement joins TRBV5-4 to TRBJ2-3; tentatively, D is TRBD2 (6 bases). Deletions cut 0 bases from V and 5 bases from J, with 10 bases between. Germline-derived CDR1 and CDR2 are SGHNT and YYREEE (reference sequence). The CDR3 contains 14 residues.

The CDR3: CASSQTGSPLHF. The CDR3 DNA reads as TGTGCCAGCAGCCAAACAGGATCACCCCTCCACTTT. This chain joins TRBV4-2 and TRBJ1-6, with a possible D match to TRBD1 (5 bases). Germline V lookup: CDR1 LGHNA, CDR2 YNFKEQ. This CDR3 comprises 12 residues. The V and J ends lost 2 bases and 10 bases respectively, with 6 bases between them.

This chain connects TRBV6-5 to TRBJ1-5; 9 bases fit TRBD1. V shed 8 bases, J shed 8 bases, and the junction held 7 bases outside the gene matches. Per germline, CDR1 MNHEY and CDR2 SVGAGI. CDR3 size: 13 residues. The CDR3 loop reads CASQLDRGEPQHF. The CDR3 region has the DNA TGTGCCAGCCAGTTGGACAGGGGAGAGCCCCAGCATTTT.

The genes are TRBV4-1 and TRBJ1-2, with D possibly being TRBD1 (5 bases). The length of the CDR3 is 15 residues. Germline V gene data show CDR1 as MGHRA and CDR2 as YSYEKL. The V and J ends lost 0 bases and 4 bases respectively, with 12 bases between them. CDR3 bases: TGCGCCAGCAGCCAAGATCCAGGGTTGTTCTATGGCTACACCTTC. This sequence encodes CASSQDPGLFYGYTF.

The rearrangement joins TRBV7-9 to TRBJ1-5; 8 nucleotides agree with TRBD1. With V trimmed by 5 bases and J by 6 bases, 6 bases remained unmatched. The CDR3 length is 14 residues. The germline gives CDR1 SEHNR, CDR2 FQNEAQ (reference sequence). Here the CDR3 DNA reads TGTGCCAGCAGCCGACAGGGGTCAGCTCAGCCCCAGCATTTT. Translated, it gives CASSRQGSAQPQHF.

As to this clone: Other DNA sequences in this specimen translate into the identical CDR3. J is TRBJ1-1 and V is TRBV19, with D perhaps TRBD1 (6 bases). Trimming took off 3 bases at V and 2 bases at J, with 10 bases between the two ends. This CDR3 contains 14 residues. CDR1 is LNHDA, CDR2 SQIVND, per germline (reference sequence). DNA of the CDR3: TGTGCCAGTAGTATTCGGACAGCAAACACTGAAGCTTTCTTT. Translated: CASSIRTANTEAFF.

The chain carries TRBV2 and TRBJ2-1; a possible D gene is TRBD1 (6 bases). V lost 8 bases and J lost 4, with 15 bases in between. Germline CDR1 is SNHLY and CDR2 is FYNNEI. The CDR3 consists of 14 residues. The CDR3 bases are TGTGCCAGCGGCGTATGGACAGAATACAATGAGCAGTTCTTC. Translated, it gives CASGVWTEYNEQFF.

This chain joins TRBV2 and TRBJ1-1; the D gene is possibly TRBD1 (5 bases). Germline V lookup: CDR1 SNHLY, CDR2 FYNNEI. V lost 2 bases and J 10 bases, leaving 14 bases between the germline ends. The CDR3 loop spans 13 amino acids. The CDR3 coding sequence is TGTGCCAGCAGTGAATCGTGGCAGGGTCTAGCTTTCTTT. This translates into CASSESWQGLAFF.

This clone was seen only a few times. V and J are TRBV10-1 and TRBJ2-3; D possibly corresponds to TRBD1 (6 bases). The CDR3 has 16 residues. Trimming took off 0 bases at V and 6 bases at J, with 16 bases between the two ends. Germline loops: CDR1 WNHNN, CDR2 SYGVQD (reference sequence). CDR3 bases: TGCGCCAGCAGTGAGTCGGGTATGAGGGGGAAGGATACGCAGTATTTT. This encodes CASSESGMRGKDTQYF.

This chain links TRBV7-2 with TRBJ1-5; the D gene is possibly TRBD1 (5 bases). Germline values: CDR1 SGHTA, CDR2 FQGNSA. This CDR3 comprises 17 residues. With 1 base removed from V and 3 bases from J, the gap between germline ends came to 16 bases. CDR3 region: CASSLGTFGGANQPQHF. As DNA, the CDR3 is TGTGCCAGCAGCTTAGGGACCTTTGGAGGGGCCAATCAGCCCCAGCATTTT.

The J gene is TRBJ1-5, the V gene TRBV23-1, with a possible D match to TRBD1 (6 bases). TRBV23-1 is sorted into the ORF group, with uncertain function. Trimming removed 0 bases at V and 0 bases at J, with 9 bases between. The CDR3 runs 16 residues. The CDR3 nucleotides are TGCGCCAGCAGTCAATCGAAGGGGGATAGCAATCAGCCCCAGCATTTT. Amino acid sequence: CASSQSKGDSNQPQHF.

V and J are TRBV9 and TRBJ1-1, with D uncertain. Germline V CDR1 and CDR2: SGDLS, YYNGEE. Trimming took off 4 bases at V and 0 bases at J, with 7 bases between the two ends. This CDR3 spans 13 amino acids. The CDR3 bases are TGTGCCAGCAGCCTCCACATGAACACTGAAGCTTTCTTT. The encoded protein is CASSLHMNTEAFF.

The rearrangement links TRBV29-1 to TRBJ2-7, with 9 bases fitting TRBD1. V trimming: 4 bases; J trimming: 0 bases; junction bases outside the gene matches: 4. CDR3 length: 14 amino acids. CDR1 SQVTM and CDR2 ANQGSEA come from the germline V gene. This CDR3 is CSVVTGGSSYEQYF. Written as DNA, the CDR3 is TGCAGCGTTGTCACAGGGGGCAGCTCCTACGAGCAGTACTTC.

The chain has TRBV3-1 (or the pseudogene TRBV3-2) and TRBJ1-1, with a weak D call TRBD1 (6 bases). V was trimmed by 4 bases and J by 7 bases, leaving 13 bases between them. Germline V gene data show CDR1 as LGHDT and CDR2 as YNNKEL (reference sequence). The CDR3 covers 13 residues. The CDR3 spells CASSRQGTVEAFF. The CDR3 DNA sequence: TGTGCCAGCAGCCGGCAGGGGACGGTTGAAGCTTTCTTT.

The CDR3 DNA reads as TGCGCCAGCAGGAGAGGACAGGGAGCCAACACTGAAGCTTTCTTT. Amino acid sequence: CASRRGQGANTEAFF. This rearrangement joins TRBV5-1 to TRBJ1-1; the match to TRBD1 covers 8 bases. The CDR3 consists of 15 residues. The J segment lost 2 bases and the V segment lost 5 bases, leaving 8 bases of the junction unmatched. The germline V gene encodes CDR1 SGHRS and CDR2 YFSETQ. Supplemented by reference TRBV5-1 and TRBJ1-1, the full variable domain reads KAGVTQTPRYLIKTRGQQVTLSCSPISGHRSVSWYQQTPGQGLQFLFEYFSETQRNKGNFPGRFSGRQFSNSRSEMNVSTLELGDSALYLCASRRGQGANTEAFFGQGTRLTVV.

The CDR3 loop is CASSPGTEETQYF. CDR3 DNA sequence: TGTGCCAGCAGCCCCGGGACAGAAGAGACCCAGTACTTC. This rearrangement joins TRBV5-6 to TRBJ2-5, with 7 bases aligning to TRBD1. The CDR3 loop spans 13 amino acids. V trimming: 4 bases; J trimming: 3 bases; junction bases outside the gene matches: 3. Germline CDR1 is SGHDT and CDR2 is YYEEEE.

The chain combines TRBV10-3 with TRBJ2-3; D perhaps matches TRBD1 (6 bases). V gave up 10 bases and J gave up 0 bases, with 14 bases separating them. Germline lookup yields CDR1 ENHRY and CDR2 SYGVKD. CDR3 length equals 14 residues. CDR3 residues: CATKWTDSTDTQYF. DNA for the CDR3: TGTGCCACGAAATGGACAGATAGCACAGATACGCAGTATTTT.

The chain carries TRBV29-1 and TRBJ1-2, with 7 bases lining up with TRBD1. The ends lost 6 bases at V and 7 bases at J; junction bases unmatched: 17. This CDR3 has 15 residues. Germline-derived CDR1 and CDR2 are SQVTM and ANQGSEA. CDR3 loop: CSVKVGTTQGFGYTF. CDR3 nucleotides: TGCAGCGTCAAAGTGGGAACTACACAGGGGTTTGGCTACACCTTC.